The clone carrying this T cell receptor (beta chain) was found a few times. Its antigen is currently unknown. The trim removed 4 bases at V and 6 bases at J, leaving 10 bases unmatched. This CDR3 is built from 17 residues. Germline V CDR1 and CDR2: SGHVS, FQNEAQ. This sample was included in a study of T-cell memory formation after mild COVID-19. Study results and limitations: CD4/CD8 balance characterized clones contracting day 15 to 85, and CD4+ skew characterized later expanders.

MiXCR was run by TCRdb on the 5' RACE reads, yielding one entry per CDR3 protein. Of under 550,000 distinct CDR3 sequences in the sample, roughly 18% are singletons; the top ten hold under 25%. Sequencing input: PBMCs or a T cell subset sorted from them (not recorded which). The J gene is TRBJ2-1, the V gene TRBV7-8; 12 bases are shared with TRBD2. This TCR was recovered from a young man who had mild COVID-19 (a few samples of this study predate the infection). Cell type and time point are not known. This chain's CDR3 is CASSSRTSGVLRNEQFF. CDR3 sequence (DNA): TGTGCCAGCAGCTCTCGGACTAGCGGGGTATTACGCAATGAGCAGTTCTTC.